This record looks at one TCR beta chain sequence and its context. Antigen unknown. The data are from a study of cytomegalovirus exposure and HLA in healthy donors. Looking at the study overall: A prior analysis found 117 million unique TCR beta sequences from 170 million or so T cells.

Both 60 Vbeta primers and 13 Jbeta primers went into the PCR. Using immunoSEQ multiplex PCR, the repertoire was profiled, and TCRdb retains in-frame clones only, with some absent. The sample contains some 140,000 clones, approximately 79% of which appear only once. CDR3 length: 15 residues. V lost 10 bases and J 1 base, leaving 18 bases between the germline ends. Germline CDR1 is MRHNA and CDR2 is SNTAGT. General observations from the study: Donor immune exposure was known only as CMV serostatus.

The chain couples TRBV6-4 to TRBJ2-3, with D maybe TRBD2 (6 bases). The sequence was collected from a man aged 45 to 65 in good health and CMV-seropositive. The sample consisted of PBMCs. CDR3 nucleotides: TGTGCCAACGAGACGGGCCCGGGGGGCACAGATACGCAGTATTTT. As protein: CANETGPGGTDTQYF.